A selection of T cell receptor beta chains follows, all from one sample in a study of blood T cell repertoires in COVID-19. Sequencing was performed with immunoSEQ multiplex PCR; in TCRdb, only in-frame clones are kept and a portion is missing. The sample shows about 26,000 clones, about 90% of them seen only once. Specimen: peripheral blood. The source of these receptors is a human donor in a cohort sampled during active COVID-19. Both conserved end residues are part of each CDR3. Clone size is stated in some rows and not others, as once, few, many or a class when expanded.

cdr3_aa,j_call,v_call,clone_size
CASSDRPGSNQPQHF,TRBJ1-5,TRBV2,-
CASTEQGTNYGYTF,TRBJ1-2,TRBV9,-
CASSTRTPGQITDTQYF,TRBJ2-3,TRBV11-2,few
CASSPPGQGSYEQYF,TRBJ2-7,TRBV18,-
CASSQPPGTLEEAFF,TRBJ1-1,TRBV4-2,-
CASAGLAGVPTGELFF,TRBJ2-2,TRBV2,-
CASSYMMSAETQYF,TRBJ2-5,TRBV6-6,-
CASSIELADTQYF,TRBJ2-3,TRBV6-5,-
CASSERGGLYNEQFF,TRBJ2-1,TRBV6-1,-
CSVETGLSYEQYF,TRBJ2-7,TRBV29-1,few
CASSYSGDNEEKLFF,TRBJ1-4,TRBV6-5,-
CASSPTYEQYF,TRBJ2-7,TRBV2,few
CASSLGLYRLTPSSYNEQFF,TRBJ2-1,TRBV11-3,-
CASSLNRGGDEQFF,TRBJ2-1,TRBV11-1,-
CAISELAGGPTNEQFF,TRBJ2-1,TRBV10-3,once
CASSLGVGGGQETQYF,TRBJ2-5,TRBV4-1,-
CASSATSGTVNEQFF,TRBJ2-1,TRBV27,-
CASSLEARGTIYF,TRBJ1-3,TRBV5-1,-
CASSHGRDTDTQYF,TRBJ2-3,TRBV3-1/TRBV3-2,-
CASTLGQILAKNIQYF,TRBJ2-4,TRBV5-8,-
CASSYSSYNEQFF,TRBJ2-1,TRBV6-5,-
CASRQANTEAFF,TRBJ1-1,TRBV28,-
CASLEGAFRTDTQYF,TRBJ2-3,TRBV2,-
CASSPGDRADNEQFF,TRBJ2-1,TRBV5-8,-
CASGTGPNTGELFF,TRBJ2-2,TRBV6-5,-